This TCR beta chain was captured by sequencing in a study of blood T cell repertoires in COVID-19. Study at large: Both acute and convalescent COVID-19 samples were obtained from the United States, Italy and Spain. Sources were T cells, B-cell-depleted T cells, or PBMCs; the material itself was cDNA or gDNA.

V dropped 5 bases and J dropped 3 bases, with 3 bases sitting between them. This CDR3 comprises 11 residues. Germline assignment: CDR1 SGHVS and CDR2 FNYEAQ. As handled by the study authors: Scientists estimated how many nucleated cells there were by amplifying reference gene primers. Repertoires were generated with immunoSEQ multiplex PCR, while TCRdb's copy carries only in-frame clones and drops some. V, J and clone size reflect that table, while D and trimming were determined from the DNA. The table lists about 180,000 clones, roughly 84% of them singletons. This sequence was found in a man in his fifties with active or convalescent COVID-19. Material for sequencing was peripheral blood. The rearrangement joins TRBV7-6 to TRBJ2-3; no reliable D call. The DNA of the CDR3 is TGTGCCAGCAGCGTAACAGATACGCAGTATTTT. Translating gives CASSVTDTQYF.